Each of the 10 T cell receptor beta chains below was sequenced from the same sample in a study of OX40 agonist ivuxolimab in advanced cancers. TCRdb's table, derived via immunoSEQ multiplex PCR, lists solely in-frame clones and lacks some. This sample yields under 95,000 clones, of which 70% to 90% are seen a single time; roughly 16% belongs to the top ten. Sequenced here: CD4+ or CD8+ T cells sorted from blood, sampled in a trial of the OX40 agonist ivuxolimab. These receptor sequences come from an adult with an advanced solid tumor such as melanoma, head and neck, liver or kidney cancer.

The CDR3 is CASSLAGSGQYF. CDR3 coding DNA: TGTGCCAGCAGCTTAGCAGGGTCGGGGCAGTACTTC. V is TRBV7-9 and J is TRBJ2-7, with D unclear. CDR1 and CDR2 (germline): SEHNR, FQNEAQ (reference sequence). Trimming pared 0 bases from V and 9 bases from J, leaving 9 bases between. There are 12 residues in the CDR3.

A single count supports this clone. The gene calls are TRBV28 and TRBJ2-5; D is possibly TRBD1 (6 bases). CDR3 size: 15 residues. CDR1 is MDHEN, CDR2 SYDVKM, per germline. V gave up 2 bases and J gave up 4 bases, with 14 bases separating them. The CDR3 sequence: CASSLGQGKGETQYF. The CDR3 DNA reads as TGTGCCAGCAGTTTAGGGCAGGGGAAGGGAGAGACCCAGTACTTC.

The chain uses TRBV6-4 and TRBJ2-1; 8 bases match TRBD2. V shed 6 bases, J shed 3 bases, and the junction held 10 bases outside the gene matches. CDR3 length equals 16 residues. Looked up from germline, CDR1 is MRHNA and CDR2 is SNTAGT. Written as DNA, the CDR3 is TGTGCCAGCAGCGCCGTGCCGGGAGGGGGCTACAATGAGCAGTTCTTC. Its protein product is CASSAVPGGGYNEQFF.

By share, this clone counts as medium-sized. V gene TRBV4-2 combines with J gene TRBJ2-2; TRBD1 is a possible D gene (7 bases). The CDR3 is 15 residues long. Trimming cost V 4 bases and J 7 bases, with 16 bases left between them. In germline, CDR1 is LGHNA, CDR2 YNFKEQ. The chain's CDR3 is CASSLAPGGNGELFF. The DNA of the CDR3 is TGTGCCAGCAGCCTTGCCCCAGGGGGGAACGGGGAGCTGTTTTTT.

This clone ranks as medium-sized. This CDR3 reads CASSLSVSGGDYGYTF. The CDR3 bases are TGTGCCAGCAGTTTATCTGTGTCAGGGGGCGACTATGGCTACACCTTC. This sequence joins TRBV27 and TRBJ1-2, with 8 bases fitting TRBD1. The V gene end was trimmed by 0 bases and the J gene end by 3 bases; junction bases not matched to a gene: 6. Per germline, CDR1 MNHEY and CDR2 SMNVEV (reference sequence). The CDR3 spans 16 residues.

This chain uses TRBV28 with TRBJ1-4; 7 nucleotides line up with TRBD1. Per germline, CDR1 MDHEN and CDR2 SYDVKM. With 3 bases clipped from V and 5 bases from J, the junction kept 3 bases outside the gene matches. CDR3 length: 14 amino acids. The CDR3 DNA reads TGTGCCAGCAGTTTGGGACAGCAGAATGAAAAACTGTTTTTT. It translates to CASSLGQQNEKLFF.

This chain uses TRBV5-1 with TRBJ1-3, with D unclear. The V gene's germline CDR1 is SGHRS and CDR2 YFSETQ. With 0 bases removed from V and 4 bases from J, the gap between germline ends came to 2 bases. The CDR3 covers 12 residues. The CDR3 DNA is TGCGCCAGCAGCTTGGAAGGAAACACCATATATTTT. This sequence encodes CASSLEGNTIYF.

A single count supports this clone. This chain joins TRBV27 and TRBJ1-1; TRBD1 matches 9 bases. Trimming took 5 bases from V and 4 from J; bases not matched to a gene: 17. CDR1 and CDR2 (germline): MNHEY, SMNVEV (reference sequence). The CDR3 contains 18 residues. Here the CDR3 reads CASSPFSGTGMLVTEAFF. CDR3 bases: TGTGCCAGCAGTCCCTTCTCCGGGACAGGGATGCTGGTCACTGAAGCTTTCTTT.

The J gene is TRBJ2-1, the V gene TRBV6-1; 7 bases match TRBD2. The J segment lost 6 bases and the V segment lost 3 bases, leaving 8 bases of the junction unmatched. CDR1 and CDR2 from the germline V gene are MNHNS and SASEGT. This CDR3 contains 15 residues. The CDR3: CASSDGLAVGNEQFF. The CDR3 DNA reads TGTGCCAGCAGTGACGGCCTAGCGGTTGGCAATGAGCAGTTCTTC.

The chain couples TRBV5-1 to TRBJ2-1, with TRBD2 matching over 10 bases. Trimming took 0 bases from V and 11 from J; bases not matched to a gene: 14. The CDR3 has 17 residues. The germline gives CDR1 SGHRS, CDR2 YFSETQ. CDR3 nucleotide sequence: TGCGCCAGCAGCTTGGCGCTAGCGGGAGCATCGCGGACCAAGCAGTTCTTC. It yields the protein CASSLALAGASRTKQFF.